This is a list of T cell receptor beta chains from one sample in a study of T cell repertoires in aging, cancer and after chemotherapy. From the multiplex PCR reads, TCRdb called clonotypes with MiXCR, one entry per CDR3 protein. This table has some 11,000 distinct CDR3 sequences, roughly 40% appearing once. Material: blood. These receptors originate from a human donor in good health. The CDR3 runs from the conserved cysteine through the conserved F or W. The D gene is left open where the match is weak. Clone size appears in some rows only: once, few, many, or a class for an expanded clone.

V	J	size	D	CDR3	DNA
TRBV30	TRBJ1-2	NA	NA	CAWSVPGHRNYGYTF	TGTGCCTGGAGTGTACCGGGACACCGAAACTATGGCTACACCTTC
TRBV7-9	TRBJ2-2	few	NA	CASSLFQDTGELFF	TGTGCCAGCAGCTTATTCCAGGACACCGGGGAGCTGTTTTTT
TRBV30	TRBJ1-3	few	NA	CAWSALMGPGNTIYF	TGTGCCTGGAGTGCCTTGATGGGGCCCGGAAACACCATATATTTT
TRBV7-2	TRBJ2-7	NA	TRBD2	CASSSLAGGPTYEQYF	TGTGCCAGCAGCTCCCTAGCGGGAGGGCCGACCTACGAGCAGTACTTC
TRBV7-9	TRBJ2-2	NA	TRBD2	CASSPPGGRIGGELFF	TGTGCCAGCAGCCCGCCCGGCGGGAGGATCGGCGGGGAGCTGTTTTTT
TRBV7-9	TRBJ2-5	NA	TRBD1	CASSLNRGRLQETQYF	TGTGCCAGCAGCTTGAACAGGGGGCGCCTCCAAGAGACCCAGTACTTC
TRBV6-2/TRBV6-3	TRBJ1-5	few	NA	CASAPNGAGPQHF	TGTGCCAGCGCCCCAAACGGAGCTGGACCCCAGCATTTT
TRBV6-1	TRBJ1-5	few	TRBD1	CASSVTTGDSNQPQHF	TGTGCCAGCAGTGTCACAACAGGGGATAGCAATCAGCCCCAGCATTTT
TRBV4-1	TRBJ1-1	NA	NA	CASSPRVAGGTEAFF	TGCGCCAGCAGTCCAAGAGTTGCGGGGGGCACTGAAGCTTTCTTT
TRBV6-5	TRBJ1-1	few	NA	CASSYMGWTEAFF	TGTGCCAGCAGTTACATGGGATGGACTGAAGCTTTCTTT
TRBV30	TRBJ2-7	NA	TRBD1	CAWRTDRAYEQYF	TGTGCCTGGAGGACGGACAGGGCCTACGAGCAGTACTTC
TRBV15	TRBJ2-1	NA	NA	CATSRPFLTEPSYNEQFF	TGTGCCACCAGCAGACCCTTTCTGACAGAACCATCCTACAATGAGCAGTTCTTC
TRBV6-5	TRBJ1-1	NA	NA	CASSAGLAWNTEAFF	TGTGCCAGCAGTGCAGGGTTGGCGTGGAACACTGAAGCTTTCTTT
TRBV6-5	TRBJ1-2	once	TRBD1	CASSYSLSTGVGYTF	TGTGCCAGCAGTTACTCACTCTCGACAGGGGTTGGCTACACCTTC
TRBV7-3	TRBJ2-7	NA	NA	CASSSKFGDEQYF	TGTGCCAGCAGCTCCAAGTTCGGTGACGAGCAGTACTTC
TRBV7-2	TRBJ2-2	few	TRBD1	CGVGQAGTGELFF	TGTGGGGTCGGACAGGCGGGCACCGGGGAGCTGTTTTTT
TRBV6-5	TRBJ2-7	NA	TRBD1	CASSKNEGQAPRIPYEQYF	TGTGCCAGCAGCAAAAACGAGGGACAGGCTCCGCGAATCCCCTACGAGCAGTACTTC
TRBV10-3	TRBJ2-3	NA	NA	CAAAWGARTDTQYF	TGTGCCGCAGCATGGGGGGCGCGCACAGATACGCAGTATTTT
TRBV30	TRBJ1-1	NA	NA	CAWSDAGPEAFF	TGTGCCTGGAGCGACGCGGGTCCTGAAGCTTTCTTT
TRBV5-8	TRBJ2-7	NA	TRBD2	CASTWRGRTGEQYF	TGTGCCAGCACCTGGCGCGGGAGGACTGGCGAGCAGTACTTC
TRBV28	TRBJ1-5	NA	TRBD1	CASSLWDRRLVDQPQHF	TGTGCCAGCAGTTTATGGGACAGGCGGCTCGTGGATCAGCCCCAGCATTTT
TRBV4-1	TRBJ2-2	NA	TRBD1	CASSQGQGPGELFF	TGTGCCAGCAGCCAAGGACAGGGGCCCGGGGAGCTGTTTTTT
TRBV7-6	TRBJ2-1	NA	NA	CASSLGRPYNEQFF	TGTGCCAGCAGCTTAGGTCGGCCCTACAATGAGCAGTTCTTC
TRBV10-3	TRBJ2-1	NA	NA	CAISALSADYNEQFF	TGTGCCATCAGTGCTCTGTCAGCCGATTACAATGAGCAGTTCTTC
TRBV30	TRBJ2-1	few	NA	CACGKTKNNEQFF	TGTGCCTGCGGGAAAACGAAAAACAATGAGCAGTTCTTC
TRBV29-1	TRBJ1-2	medium-sized	NA	CSVEAGSNYGYTF	TGCAGCGTTGAAGCAGGTTCTAACTATGGCTACACCTTC
TRBV29-1	TRBJ2-4	NA	NA	CSVEIPLGTGHKNIQYF	TGCAGCGTAGAAATACCCTTAGGCACAGGGCACAAAAACATTCAGTACTTC
TRBV15	TRBJ2-1	few	NA	CATSTGQGKDNEQFF	TGTGCCACCAGCACGGGGCAGGGGAAGGACAATGAGCAGTTCTTC
TRBV30	TRBJ2-7	medium-sized	TRBD2	CAWSRTGGPYEQYF	TGTGCCTGGAGTCGGACGGGGGGGCCTTACGAGCAGTACTTC
TRBV4-2	TRBJ2-3	NA	NA	CASSQPRYTQYF	TGTGCCAGCAGCCAACCCCGCTATACGCAGTATTTT
TRBV12-3/TRBV12-4	TRBJ2-1	NA	TRBD2	CASSPPGGVKFF	TGTGCCAGCAGTCCCCCGGGGGGGGTCAAGTTCTTC
TRBV7-2	TRBJ1-6	few	NA	CASSFSAREFNSPLHF	TGTGCCAGCAGCTTTAGCGCGAGAGAGTTCAATTCACCCCTCCACTTT
TRBV20-1	TRBJ2-5	NA	NA	CSARGERRDQETQYF	TGCAGTGCTAGAGGGGAGAGGAGGGATCAAGAGACCCAGTACTTC
TRBV5-6	TRBJ2-7	few	TRBD1	CASSLSVGAGGYEQYF	TGTGCCAGCAGCCTATCGGTGGGGGCAGGGGGCTACGAGCAGTACTTC
TRBV7-7	TRBJ2-3	NA	NA	CASSLLRADTQYF	TGTGCCAGCAGCTTACTCCGGGCAGATACGCAGTATTTT